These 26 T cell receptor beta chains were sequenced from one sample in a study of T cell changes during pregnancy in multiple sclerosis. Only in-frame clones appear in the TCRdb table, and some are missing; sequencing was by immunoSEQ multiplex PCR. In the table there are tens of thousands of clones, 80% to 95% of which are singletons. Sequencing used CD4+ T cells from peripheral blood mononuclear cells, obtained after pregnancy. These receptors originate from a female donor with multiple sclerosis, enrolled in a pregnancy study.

CDR3 sequence (DNA): TGTGCCAGCAGCTTAGATCCAGCGGGGGCGCCCGGGGGAGAGACCCAGTACTTC. Its translation: CASSLDPAGAPGGETQYF. V usage is TRBV7-2 and J usage is TRBJ2-5, with TRBD2 matching over 8 bases. This CDR3 spans 18 amino acids. Germline V gives CDR1 SGHTA, CDR2 FQGNSA. Germline trimming cut 1 base from V and 4 bases from J; bases unmatched to any gene: 14.

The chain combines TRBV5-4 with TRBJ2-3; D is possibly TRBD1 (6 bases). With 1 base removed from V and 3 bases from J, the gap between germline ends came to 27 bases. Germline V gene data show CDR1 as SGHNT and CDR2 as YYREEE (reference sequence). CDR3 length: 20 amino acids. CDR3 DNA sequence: TGTGCCAGCAGCTTGTTCTGGAGTGGTACGTGGGGGCAATCGACAGATACGCAGTATTTT. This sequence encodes CASSLFWSGTWGQSTDTQYF.

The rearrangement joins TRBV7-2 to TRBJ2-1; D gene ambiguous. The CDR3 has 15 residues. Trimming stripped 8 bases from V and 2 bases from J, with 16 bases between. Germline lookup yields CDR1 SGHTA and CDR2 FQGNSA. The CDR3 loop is CASHSRGRTYNEQFF. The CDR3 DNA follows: TGTGCCAGCCATTCTCGAGGCAGAACCTACAATGAGCAGTTCTTC.

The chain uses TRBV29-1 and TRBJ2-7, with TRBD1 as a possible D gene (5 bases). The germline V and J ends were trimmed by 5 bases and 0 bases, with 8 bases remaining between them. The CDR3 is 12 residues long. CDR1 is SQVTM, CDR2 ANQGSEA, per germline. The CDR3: CSVQGNSYEQYF. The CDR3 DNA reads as TGCAGCGTTCAGGGCAACTCCTACGAGCAGTACTTC.

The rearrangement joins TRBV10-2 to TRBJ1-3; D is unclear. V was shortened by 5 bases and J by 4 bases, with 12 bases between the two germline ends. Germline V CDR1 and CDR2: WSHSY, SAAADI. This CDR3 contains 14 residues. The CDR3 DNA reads TGCGCCAGCAGTTTAGAGCAAAAGGGAAACACCATATATTTT. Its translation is CASSLEQKGNTIYF.

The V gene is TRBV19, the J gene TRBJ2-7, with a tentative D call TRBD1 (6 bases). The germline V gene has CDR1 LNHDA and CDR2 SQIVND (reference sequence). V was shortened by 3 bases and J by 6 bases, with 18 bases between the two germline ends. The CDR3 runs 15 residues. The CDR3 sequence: CASSISPGDASEQYF. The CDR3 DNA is TGTGCCAGTAGTATCTCACCAGGGGATGCCTCCGAGCAGTACTTC.

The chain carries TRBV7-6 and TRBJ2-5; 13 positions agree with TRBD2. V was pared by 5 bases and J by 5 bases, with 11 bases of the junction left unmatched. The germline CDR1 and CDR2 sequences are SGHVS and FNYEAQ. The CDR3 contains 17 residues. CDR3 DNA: TGTGCCAGCAGCACGGGACTAGCGGGAATTACTAGGGAGACCCAGTACTTC. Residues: CASSTGLAGITRETQYF.

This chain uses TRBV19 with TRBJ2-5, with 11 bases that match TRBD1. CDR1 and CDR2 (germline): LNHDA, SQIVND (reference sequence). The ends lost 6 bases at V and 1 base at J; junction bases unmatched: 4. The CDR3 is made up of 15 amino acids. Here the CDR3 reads CASSSGTGGQETQYF. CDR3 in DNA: TGTGCCAGTAGCTCCGGGACAGGGGGCCAAGAGACCCAGTACTTC.

The CDR3 region has the DNA TGCGCCAGCAGCCTACAACAGGGGAGGACAGATGGCTACACCTTC. It translates to CASSLQQGRTDGYTF. This chain joins TRBV5-1 and TRBJ1-2, with 7 bases matching TRBD1. The CDR3 is 15 residues long. Trimming cost V 4 bases and J 6 bases; bases outside gene matches: 12. Germline CDR1 reads SGHRS; CDR2 reads YFSETQ.

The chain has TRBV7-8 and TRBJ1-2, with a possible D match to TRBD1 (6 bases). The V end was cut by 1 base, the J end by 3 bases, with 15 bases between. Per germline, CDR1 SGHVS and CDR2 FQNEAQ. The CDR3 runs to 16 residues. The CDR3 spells CASSLVVGRGDYGYTF. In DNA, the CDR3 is TGTGCCAGCAGCTTAGTAGTTGGCAGGGGAGACTATGGCTACACCTTC. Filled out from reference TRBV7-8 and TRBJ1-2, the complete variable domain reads GAGVSQSPRYKVAKRGQDVALRCDPISGHVSLFWYQQALGQGPEFLTYFQNEAQLDKSGLPSDRFFAERPEGSVSTLKIQRTQQEDSAVYLCASSLVVGRGDYGYTFGSGTRLTVV.

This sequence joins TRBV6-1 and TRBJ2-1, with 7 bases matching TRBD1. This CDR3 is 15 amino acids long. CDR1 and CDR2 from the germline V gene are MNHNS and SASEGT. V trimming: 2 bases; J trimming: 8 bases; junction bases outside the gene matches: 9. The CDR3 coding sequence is TGTGCCAGCAGTGAATCCACAGGGGTCGGGGATGAGCAGTTCTTC. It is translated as CASSESTGVGDEQFF.

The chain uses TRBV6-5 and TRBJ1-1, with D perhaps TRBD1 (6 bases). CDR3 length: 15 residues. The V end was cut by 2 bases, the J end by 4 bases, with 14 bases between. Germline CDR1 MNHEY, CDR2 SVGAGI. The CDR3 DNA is TGTGCCAGCAGTTACCGAGGGGACACTGGCACTGAAGCTTTCTTT. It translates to CASSYRGDTGTEAFF.

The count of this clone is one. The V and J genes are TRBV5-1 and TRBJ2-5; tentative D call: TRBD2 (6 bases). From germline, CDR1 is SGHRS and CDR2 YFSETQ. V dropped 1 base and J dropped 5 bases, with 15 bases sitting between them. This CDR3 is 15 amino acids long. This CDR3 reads CASSLLDASEETQYF. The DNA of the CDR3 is TGCGCCAGCAGCTTGCTCGACGCTAGCGAGGAGACCCAGTACTTC.

The CDR3 DNA follows: TGTGCCAGCAGCTTAGGGGTTACAGGCTCCGGCTACACCTTC. Amino acid sequence: CASSLGVTGSGYTF. The chain joins TRBV7-8 to TRBJ1-2; TRBD1 is a possible D gene (5 bases). V was cut by 1 base and J by 8 bases, with 14 bases left in between. Germline V lookup: CDR1 SGHVS, CDR2 FQNEAQ. CDR3 size: 14 residues.

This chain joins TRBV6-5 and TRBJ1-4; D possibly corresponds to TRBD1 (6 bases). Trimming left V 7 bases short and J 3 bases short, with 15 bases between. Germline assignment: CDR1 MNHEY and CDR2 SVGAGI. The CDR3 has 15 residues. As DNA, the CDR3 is TGTGCCAGCACAAACCGGGACAAGGCTAATGAAAAACTGTTTTTT. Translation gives CASTNRDKANEKLFF.

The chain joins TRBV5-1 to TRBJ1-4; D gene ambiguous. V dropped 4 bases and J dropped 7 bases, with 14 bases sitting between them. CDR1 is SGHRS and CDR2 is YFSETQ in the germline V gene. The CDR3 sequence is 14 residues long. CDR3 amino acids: CASSAATSSEKLFF. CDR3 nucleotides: TGCGCCAGCAGCGCCGCCACTTCTAGTGAAAAACTGTTTTTT.

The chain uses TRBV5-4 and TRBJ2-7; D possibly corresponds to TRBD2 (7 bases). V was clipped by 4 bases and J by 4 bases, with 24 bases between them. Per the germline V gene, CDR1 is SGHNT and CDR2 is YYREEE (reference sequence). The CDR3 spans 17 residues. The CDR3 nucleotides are TGTGCCAGCAGCGAAAAGGCTTTTGCGGGGGCTCAGTACGAGCAGTACTTC. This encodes CASSEKAFAGAQYEQYF.

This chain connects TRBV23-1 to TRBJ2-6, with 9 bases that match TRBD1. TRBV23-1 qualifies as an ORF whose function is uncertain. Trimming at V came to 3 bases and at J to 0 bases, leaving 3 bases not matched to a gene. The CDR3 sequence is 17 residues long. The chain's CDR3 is CASSHRDRASGANVLTF. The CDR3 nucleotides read TGCGCCAGCAGTCACCGGGACAGGGCCTCTGGGGCCAACGTCCTGACTTTC.

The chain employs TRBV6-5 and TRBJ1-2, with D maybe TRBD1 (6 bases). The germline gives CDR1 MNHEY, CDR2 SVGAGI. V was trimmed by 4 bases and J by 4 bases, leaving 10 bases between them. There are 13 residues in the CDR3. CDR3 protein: CASSSYRAYGYTF. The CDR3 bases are TGTGCCAGCAGTTCCTACAGGGCCTATGGCTACACCTTC.

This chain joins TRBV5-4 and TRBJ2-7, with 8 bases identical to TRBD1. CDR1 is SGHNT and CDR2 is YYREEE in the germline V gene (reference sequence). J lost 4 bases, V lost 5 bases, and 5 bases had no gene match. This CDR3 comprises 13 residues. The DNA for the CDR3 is TGTGCCAGCAGGGACAGGGCCTCTTACGAGCAGTACTTC. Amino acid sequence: CASRDRASYEQYF.

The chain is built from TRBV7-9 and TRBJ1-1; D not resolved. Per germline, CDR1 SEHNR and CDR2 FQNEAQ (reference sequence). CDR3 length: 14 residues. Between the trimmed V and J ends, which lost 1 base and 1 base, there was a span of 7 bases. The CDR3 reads CASSLVEGNTEAFF. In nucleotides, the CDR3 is TGTGCCAGCAGCTTAGTGGAGGGGAACACTGAAGCTTTCTTT.

The CDR3 nucleotides read TGTGCCAGCAGCCCAGGGACTAGTTCGCCCGAGCAGTACTTC. Encoded protein: CASSPGTSSPEQYF. The V gene is TRBV7-9, the J gene TRBJ2-7; 8 nucleotides match TRBD2. V lost 5 bases and J lost 6; bases outside the gene matches: 9. Germline values: CDR1 SEHNR, CDR2 FQNEAQ (reference sequence). This CDR3 contains 14 residues. The full variable domain, its missing parts supplied by reference TRBV7-9 and TRBJ2-7, is DTGVSQNPRHKITKRGQNVTFRCDPISEHNRLYWYRQTLGQGPEFLTYFQNEAQLEKSRLLSDRFSAERPKGSFSTLEIQRTEQGDSAMYLCASSPGTSSPEQYFGPGTRLTVT.

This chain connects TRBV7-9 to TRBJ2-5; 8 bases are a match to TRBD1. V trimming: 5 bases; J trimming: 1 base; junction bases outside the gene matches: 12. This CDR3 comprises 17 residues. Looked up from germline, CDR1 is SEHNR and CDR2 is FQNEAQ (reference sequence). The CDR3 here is CASSPGRWTGTQETQYF. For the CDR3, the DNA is TGTGCCAGCAGCCCTGGGCGCTGGACAGGGACCCAAGAGACCCAGTACTTC.

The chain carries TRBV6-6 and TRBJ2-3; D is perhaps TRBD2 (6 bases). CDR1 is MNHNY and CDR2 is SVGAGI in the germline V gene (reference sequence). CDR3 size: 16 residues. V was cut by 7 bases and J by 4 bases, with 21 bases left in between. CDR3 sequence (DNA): TGTGCCAGCACCAAAGCAACAGGAAGGGAGGCAGATACGCAGTATTTT. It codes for CASTKATGREADTQYF.

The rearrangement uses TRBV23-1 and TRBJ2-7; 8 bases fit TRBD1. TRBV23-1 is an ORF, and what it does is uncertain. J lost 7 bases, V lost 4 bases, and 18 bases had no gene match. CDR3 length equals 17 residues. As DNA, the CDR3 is TGCGCCAGCAGTCGCAATTTTCAGGGGGCGCCCCGGGAGGAGCAGTACTTC. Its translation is CASSRNFQGAPREEQYF.

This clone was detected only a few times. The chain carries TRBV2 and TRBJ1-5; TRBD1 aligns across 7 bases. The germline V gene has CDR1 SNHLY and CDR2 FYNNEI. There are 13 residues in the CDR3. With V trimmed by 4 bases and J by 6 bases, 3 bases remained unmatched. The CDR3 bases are TGTGCCAGCAGTGGGACAGGTGGTCAGCCCCAGCATTTT. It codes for CASSGTGGQPQHF.